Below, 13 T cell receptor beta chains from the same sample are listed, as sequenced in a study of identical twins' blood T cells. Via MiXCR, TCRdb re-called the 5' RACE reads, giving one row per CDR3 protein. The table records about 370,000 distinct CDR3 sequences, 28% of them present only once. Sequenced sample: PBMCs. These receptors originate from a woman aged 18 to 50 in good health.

The DNA for the CDR3 is TGTGCCAGCAGTCTATCAGGGACGTCCTACGAGCAGTACTTC. This codes for CASSLSGTSYEQYF. The gene calls are TRBV28 and TRBJ2-7; D is perhaps TRBD1 or TRBD2 (5 bases each). V lost 5 bases to trimming and J lost 1 base, with 12 bases between them. Germline lookup yields CDR1 MDHEN and CDR2 SYDVKM. CDR3 size: 14 residues.

The CDR3 loop reads CSASWASGSADTQYF. CDR3 bases: TGCAGTGCTTCCTGGGCTAGCGGGAGCGCAGATACGCAGTATTTT. The chain employs TRBV20-1 and TRBJ2-3; 10 bases are a match to TRBD2. Trimming took 5 bases from V and 4 from J; bases not matched to a gene: 9. Germline CDR1 and CDR2: DFQATT and SNEGSKA (reference sequence). CDR3 size: 15 residues.

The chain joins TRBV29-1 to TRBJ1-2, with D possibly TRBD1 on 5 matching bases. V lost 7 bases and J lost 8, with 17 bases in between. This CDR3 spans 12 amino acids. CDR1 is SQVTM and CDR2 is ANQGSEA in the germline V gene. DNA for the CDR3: TGCAGCGGTGGGACGGCCCCTAAAGGCTACACCTTC. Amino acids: CSGGTAPKGYTF.

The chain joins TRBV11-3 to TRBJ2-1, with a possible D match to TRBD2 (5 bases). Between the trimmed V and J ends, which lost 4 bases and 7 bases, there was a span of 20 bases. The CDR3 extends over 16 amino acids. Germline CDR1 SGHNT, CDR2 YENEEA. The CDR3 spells CASSSYWAGGHNEQFF. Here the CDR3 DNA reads TGTGCCAGCAGCTCCTACTGGGCGGGCGGTCATAATGAGCAGTTCTTC.

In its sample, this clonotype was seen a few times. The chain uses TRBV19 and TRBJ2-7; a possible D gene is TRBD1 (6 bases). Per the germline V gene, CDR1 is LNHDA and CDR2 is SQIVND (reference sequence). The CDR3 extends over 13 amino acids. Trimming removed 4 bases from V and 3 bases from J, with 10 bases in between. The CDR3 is CASSNEDSYEQYF. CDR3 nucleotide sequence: TGTGCCAGTAGTAACGAGGACAGCTACGAGCAGTACTTC.

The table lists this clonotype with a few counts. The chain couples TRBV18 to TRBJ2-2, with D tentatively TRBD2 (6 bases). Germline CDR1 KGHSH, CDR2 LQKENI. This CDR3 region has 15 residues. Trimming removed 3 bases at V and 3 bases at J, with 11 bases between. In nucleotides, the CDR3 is TGTGCCAGCTCACCGAGGGAGGCTTACACCGGGGAGCTGTTTTTT. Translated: CASSPREAYTGELFF.

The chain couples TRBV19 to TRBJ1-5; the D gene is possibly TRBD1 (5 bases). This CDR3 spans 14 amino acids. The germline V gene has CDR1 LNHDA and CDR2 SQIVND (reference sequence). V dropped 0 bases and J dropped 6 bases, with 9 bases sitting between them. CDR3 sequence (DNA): TGTGCCAGTAGTATAGAGGTGCAGGGTCAGCCCCAGCATTTT. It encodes CASSIEVQGQPQHF.

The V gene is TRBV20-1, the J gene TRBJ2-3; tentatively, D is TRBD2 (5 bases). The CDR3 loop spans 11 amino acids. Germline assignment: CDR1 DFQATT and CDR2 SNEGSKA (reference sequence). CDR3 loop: CIAEGVDTQYF. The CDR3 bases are TGCATTGCCGAGGGCGTAGATACGCAGTATTTT.

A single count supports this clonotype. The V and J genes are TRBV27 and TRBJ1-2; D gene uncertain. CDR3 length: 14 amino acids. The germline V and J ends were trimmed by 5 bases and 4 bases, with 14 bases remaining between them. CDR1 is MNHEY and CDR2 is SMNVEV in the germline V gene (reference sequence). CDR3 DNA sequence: TGTGCCAGCAGTGCGACATCTGTGTCCTATGGCTACACCTTC. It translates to CASSATSVSYGYTF.

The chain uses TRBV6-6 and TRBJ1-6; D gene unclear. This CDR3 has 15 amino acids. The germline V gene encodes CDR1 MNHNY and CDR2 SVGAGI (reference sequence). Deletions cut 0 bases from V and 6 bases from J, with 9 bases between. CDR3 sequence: CASSYSQLINSPLHF. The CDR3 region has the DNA TGTGCCAGCAGTTACTCACAACTGATTAATTCACCCCTCCACTTT.

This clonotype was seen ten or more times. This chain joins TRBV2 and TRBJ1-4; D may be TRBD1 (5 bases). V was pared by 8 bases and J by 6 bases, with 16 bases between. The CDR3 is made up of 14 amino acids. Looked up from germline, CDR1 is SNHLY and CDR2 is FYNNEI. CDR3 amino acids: CASAARSGDEKLFF. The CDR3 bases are TGTGCCAGCGCGGCCCGATCGGGGGATGAAAAACTGTTTTTT.

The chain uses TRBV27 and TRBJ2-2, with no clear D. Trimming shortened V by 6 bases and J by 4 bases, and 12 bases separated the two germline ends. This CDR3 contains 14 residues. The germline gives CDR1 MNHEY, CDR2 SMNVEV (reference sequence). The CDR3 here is CASRGYSVTGELFF. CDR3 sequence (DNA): TGTGCCAGCAGGGGGTACAGTGTCACCGGGGAGCTGTTTTTT.

The CDR3 DNA follows: TGTGCCAGCAGCTTAGCCCTGATAACCTACGAGCAGTACTTC. Its protein product is CASSLALITYEQYF. The chain uses TRBV11-2 and TRBJ2-7; D unresolved. Germline loops: CDR1 SGHAT, CDR2 FQNNGV. V lost 1 base and J 2 bases, leaving 9 bases between the germline ends. The CDR3 length is 14 residues.